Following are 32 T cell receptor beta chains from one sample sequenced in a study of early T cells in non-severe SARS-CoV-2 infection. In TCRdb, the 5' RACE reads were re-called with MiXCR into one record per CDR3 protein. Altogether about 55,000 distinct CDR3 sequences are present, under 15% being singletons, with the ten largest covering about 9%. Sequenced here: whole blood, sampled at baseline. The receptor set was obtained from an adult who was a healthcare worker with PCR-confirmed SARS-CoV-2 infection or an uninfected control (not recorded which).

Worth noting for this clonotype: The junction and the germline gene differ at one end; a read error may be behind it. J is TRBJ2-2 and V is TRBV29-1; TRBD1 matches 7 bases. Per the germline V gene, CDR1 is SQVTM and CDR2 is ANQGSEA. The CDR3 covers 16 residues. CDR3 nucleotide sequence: TGCAGCGTTGTACCCATTGACAGGGCGAACACCGGGGAGCTTTTTTTT. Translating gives CSVVPIDRANTGELFF.

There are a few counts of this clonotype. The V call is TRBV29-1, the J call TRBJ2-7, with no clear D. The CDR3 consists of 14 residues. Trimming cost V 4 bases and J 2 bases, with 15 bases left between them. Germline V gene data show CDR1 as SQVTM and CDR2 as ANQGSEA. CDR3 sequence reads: CSVGVLKGTYEQYF. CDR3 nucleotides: TGCAGCGTTGGGGTGTTAAAGGGTACCTACGAGCAGTACTTC.

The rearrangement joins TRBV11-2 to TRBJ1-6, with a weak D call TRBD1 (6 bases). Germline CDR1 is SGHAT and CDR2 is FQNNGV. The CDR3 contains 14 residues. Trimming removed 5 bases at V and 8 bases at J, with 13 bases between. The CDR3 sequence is CASSPRGPHSPLHF. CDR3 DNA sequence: TGTGCCAGCAGCCCCAGGGGCCCCCATTCACCCCTCCACTTT.

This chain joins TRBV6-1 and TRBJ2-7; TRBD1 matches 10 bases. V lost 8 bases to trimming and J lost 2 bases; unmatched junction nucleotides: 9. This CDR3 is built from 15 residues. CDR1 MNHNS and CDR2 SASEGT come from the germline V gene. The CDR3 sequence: CASSSRDRGTYEQYF. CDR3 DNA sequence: TGTGCCAGCTCGTCCCGGGACAGGGGAACCTACGAGCAGTACTTC.

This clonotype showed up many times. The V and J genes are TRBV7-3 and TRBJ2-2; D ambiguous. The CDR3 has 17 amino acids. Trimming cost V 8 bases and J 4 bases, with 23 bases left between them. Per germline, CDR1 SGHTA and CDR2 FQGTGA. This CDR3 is CASFRGGKGEGTGELFF. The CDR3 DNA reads TGTGCCAGCTTCCGAGGCGGAAAAGGCGAAGGCACCGGGGAGCTGTTTTTT.

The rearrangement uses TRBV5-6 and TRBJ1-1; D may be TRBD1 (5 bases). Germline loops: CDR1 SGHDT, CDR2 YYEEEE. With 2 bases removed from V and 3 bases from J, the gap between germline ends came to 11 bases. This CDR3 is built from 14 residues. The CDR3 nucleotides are TGTGCCAGCAGCTTCGTTTGGGGGTACACTGAAGCTTTCTTT. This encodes CASSFVWGYTEAFF.

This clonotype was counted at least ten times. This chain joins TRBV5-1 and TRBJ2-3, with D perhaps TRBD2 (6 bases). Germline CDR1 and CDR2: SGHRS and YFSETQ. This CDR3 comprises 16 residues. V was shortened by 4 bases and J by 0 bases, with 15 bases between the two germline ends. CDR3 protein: CASSVSRDFSTDTQYF. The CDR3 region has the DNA TGCGCCAGCAGCGTATCACGGGACTTTAGCACAGATACGCAGTATTTT.

The CDR3 loop reads CASVAQNFGNEQFF. CDR3 in DNA: TGTGCCAGCGTGGCCCAAAACTTCGGAAATGAGCAGTTCTTC. The gene calls are TRBV11-2 and TRBJ2-1; D gene ambiguous. The V end was cut by 8 bases, the J end by 7 bases, with 18 bases between. Germline CDR1 is SGHAT and CDR2 is FQNNGV. The CDR3 spans 14 residues.

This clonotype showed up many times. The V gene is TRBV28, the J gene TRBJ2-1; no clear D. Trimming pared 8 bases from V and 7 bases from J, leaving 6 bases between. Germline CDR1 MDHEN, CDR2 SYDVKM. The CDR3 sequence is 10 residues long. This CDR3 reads CASGQNEQFF. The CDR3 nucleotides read TGTGCCAGCGGTCAAAATGAGCAGTTCTTC.

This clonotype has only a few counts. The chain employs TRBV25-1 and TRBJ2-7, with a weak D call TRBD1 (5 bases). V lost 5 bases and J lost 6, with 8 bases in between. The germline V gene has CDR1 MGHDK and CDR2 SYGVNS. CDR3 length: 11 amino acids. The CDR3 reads CASSRGREQYF. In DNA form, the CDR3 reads TGTGCCAGCAGTAGGGGCCGCGAGCAGTACTTC.

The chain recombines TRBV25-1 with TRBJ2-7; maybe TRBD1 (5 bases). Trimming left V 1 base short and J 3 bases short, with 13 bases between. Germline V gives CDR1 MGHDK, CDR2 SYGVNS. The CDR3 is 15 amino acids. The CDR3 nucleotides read TGTGCCAGCAGTGAATCCAGGGTTTGGGGCTACGAGCAGTACTTC. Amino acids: CASSESRVWGYEQYF.

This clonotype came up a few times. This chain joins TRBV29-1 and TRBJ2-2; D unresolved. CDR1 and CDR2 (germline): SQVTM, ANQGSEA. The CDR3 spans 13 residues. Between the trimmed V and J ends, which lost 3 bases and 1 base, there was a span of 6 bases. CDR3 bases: TGCAGCGTTGATCAGGAGAACACCGGGGAGCTGTTTTTT. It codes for CSVDQENTGELFF.

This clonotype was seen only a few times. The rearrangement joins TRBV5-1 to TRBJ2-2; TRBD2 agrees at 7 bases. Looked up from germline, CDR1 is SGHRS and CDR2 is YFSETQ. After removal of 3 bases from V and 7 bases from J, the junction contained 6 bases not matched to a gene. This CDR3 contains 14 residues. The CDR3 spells CASSSDGEGGELFF. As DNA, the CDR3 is TGCGCCAGCAGCTCCGACGGGGAGGGCGGGGAGCTGTTTTTT.

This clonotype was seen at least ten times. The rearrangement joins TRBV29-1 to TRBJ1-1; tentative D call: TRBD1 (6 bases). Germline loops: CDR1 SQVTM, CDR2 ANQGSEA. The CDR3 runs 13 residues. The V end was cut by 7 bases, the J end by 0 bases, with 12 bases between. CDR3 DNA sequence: TGCAGCGCAAAGGGACACATGAACACTGAAGCTTTCTTT. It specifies CSAKGHMNTEAFF.

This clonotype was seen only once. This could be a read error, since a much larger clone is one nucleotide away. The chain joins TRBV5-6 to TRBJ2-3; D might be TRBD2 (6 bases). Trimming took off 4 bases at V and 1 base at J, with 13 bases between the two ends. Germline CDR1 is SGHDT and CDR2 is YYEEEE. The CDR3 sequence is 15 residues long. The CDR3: CASSMAGTRTDTQYF. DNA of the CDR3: TGTGCCAGCAGCATGGCGGGGACCCGCACAGATACGCAGTATTTT.

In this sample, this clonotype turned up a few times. The CDR3 DNA is TGTGCCAGCAGCCCCCCATTTAACTATGGCTACACCTTC. This sequence encodes CASSPPFNYGYTF. The J gene is TRBJ1-2, the V gene TRBV7-9; unclear D gene. Per the germline V gene, CDR1 is SEHNR and CDR2 is FQNEAQ (reference sequence). The CDR3 is made up of 13 amino acids. Trimming removed 5 bases from V and 1 base from J, with 8 bases in between.

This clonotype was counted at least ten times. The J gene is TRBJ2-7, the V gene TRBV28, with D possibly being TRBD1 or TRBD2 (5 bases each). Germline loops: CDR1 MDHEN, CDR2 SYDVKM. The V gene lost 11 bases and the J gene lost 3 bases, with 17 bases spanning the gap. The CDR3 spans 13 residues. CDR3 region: CAANRDLNYEQYF. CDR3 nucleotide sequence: TGTGCCGCTAACCGGGACCTCAACTACGAGCAGTACTTC.

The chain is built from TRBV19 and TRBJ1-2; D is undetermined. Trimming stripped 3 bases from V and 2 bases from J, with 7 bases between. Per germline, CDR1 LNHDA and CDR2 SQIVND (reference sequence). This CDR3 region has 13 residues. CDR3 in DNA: TGTGCCAGTAGTATTTCAAGGAACTATGGCTACACCTTC. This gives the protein CASSISRNYGYTF.

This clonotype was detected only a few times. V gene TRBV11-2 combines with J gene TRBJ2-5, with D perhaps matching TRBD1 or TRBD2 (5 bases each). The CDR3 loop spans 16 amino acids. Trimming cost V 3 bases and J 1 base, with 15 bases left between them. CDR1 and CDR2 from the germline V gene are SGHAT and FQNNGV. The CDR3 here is CASSLSGGQGQETQYF. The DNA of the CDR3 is TGTGCCAGCAGCTTGAGCGGCGGGCAGGGCCAAGAGACCCAGTACTTC.

In nucleotides, the CDR3 is TGTGCCAGCAGTTCTGGCTCTGATACGCAGTATTTT. Its protein is CASSSGSDTQYF. This rearrangement joins TRBV6-5 to TRBJ2-3; D ambiguous. V was shortened by 4 bases and J by 6 bases, with 8 bases between the two germline ends. The CDR3 runs to 12 residues. Germline V gene data show CDR1 as MNHEY and CDR2 as SVGAGI.

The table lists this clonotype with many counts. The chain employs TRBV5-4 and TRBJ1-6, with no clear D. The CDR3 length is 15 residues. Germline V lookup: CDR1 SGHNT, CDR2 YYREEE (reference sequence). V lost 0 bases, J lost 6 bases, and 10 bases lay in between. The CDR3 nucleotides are TGTGCCAGCAGCTTGGGGTCAGCGAGTAATTCACCCCTCCACTTT. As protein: CASSLGSASNSPLHF.

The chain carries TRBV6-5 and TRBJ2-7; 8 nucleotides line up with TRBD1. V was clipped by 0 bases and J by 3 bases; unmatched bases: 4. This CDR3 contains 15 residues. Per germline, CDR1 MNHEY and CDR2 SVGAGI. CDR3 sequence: CASSYSGTGDYEQYF. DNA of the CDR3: TGTGCCAGCAGTTACTCGGGGACAGGTGACTACGAGCAGTACTTC.

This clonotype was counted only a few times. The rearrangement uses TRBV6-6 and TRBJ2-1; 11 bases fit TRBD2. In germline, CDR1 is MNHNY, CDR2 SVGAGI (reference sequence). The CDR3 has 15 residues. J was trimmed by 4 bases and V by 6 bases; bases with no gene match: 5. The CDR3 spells CASRAGLADYNEQFF. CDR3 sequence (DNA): TGTGCCAGCAGGGCGGGACTAGCGGATTACAATGAGCAGTTCTTC.

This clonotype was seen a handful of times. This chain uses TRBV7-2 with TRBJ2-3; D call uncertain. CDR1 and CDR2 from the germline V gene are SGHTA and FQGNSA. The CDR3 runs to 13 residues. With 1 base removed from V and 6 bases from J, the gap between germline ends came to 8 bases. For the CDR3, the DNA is TGTGCCAGCAGCTTAGAGGAAGAGGATACGCAGTATTTT. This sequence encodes CASSLEEEDTQYF. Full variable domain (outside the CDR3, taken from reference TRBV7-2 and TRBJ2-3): GAGVSQSPSNKVTEKGKDVELRCDPISGHTALYWYRQSLGQGLEFLIYFQGNSAPDKSGLPSDRFSAERTGGSVSTLTIQRTQQEDSAVYLCASSLEEEDTQYFGPGTRLTVL.

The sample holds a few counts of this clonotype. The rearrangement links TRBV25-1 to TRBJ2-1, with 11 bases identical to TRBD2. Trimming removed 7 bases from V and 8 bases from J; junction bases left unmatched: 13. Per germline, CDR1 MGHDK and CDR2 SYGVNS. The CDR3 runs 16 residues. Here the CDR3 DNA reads TGTGCCAGCATCCTTAGCGGGGGGGCTAGAAGCGATGAGCAGTTCTTC. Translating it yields CASILSGGARSDEQFF. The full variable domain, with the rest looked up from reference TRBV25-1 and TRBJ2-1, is EADIYQTPRYLVIGTGKKITLECSQTMGHDKMYWYQQDPGMELHLIHYSYGVNSTEKGDLSSESTVSRIRTEHFPLTLESARPSHTSQYLCASILSGGARSDEQFFGPGTRLTVL.

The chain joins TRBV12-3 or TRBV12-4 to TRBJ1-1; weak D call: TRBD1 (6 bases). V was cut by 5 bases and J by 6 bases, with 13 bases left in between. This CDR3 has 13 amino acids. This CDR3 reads CASSPQGGAEAFF. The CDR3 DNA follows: TGTGCCAGCAGTCCACAGGGAGGAGCTGAAGCTTTCTTT.

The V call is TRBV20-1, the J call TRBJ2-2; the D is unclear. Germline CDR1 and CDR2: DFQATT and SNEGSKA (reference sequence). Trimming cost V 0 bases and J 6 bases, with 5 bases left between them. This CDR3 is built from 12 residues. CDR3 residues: CSARDPSGELFF. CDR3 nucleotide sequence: TGCAGTGCTAGAGATCCATCCGGGGAGCTGTTTTTT.

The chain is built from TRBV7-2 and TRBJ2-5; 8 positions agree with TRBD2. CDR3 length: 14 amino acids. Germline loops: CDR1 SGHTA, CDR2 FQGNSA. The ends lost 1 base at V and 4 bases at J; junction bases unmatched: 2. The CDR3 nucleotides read TGTGCCAGCAGCTTAGTTGCGGGAGGAGAGACCCAGTACTTC. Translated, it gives CASSLVAGGETQYF.

The CDR3 reads CASSWDSGTPGANVLTF. CDR3 nucleotides: TGCGCCAGCAGCTGGGATTCCGGGACGCCTGGGGCCAACGTCCTGACTTTC. The rearrangement uses TRBV5-1 and TRBJ2-6; D tentatively fits TRBD1 or TRBD2 (5 bases each). There are 17 residues in the CDR3. Germline V lookup: CDR1 SGHRS, CDR2 YFSETQ. Trimming shortened V by 3 bases and J by 2 bases, and 15 bases separated the two germline ends.

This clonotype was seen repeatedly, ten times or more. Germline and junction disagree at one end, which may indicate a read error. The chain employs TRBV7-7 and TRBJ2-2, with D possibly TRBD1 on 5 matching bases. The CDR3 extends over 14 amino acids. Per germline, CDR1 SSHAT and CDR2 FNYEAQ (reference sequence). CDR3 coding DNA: TGTGCTAGCAGCTCCAGGGTCGGAACCGGGGAGCTGTTTTTT. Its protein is CASSSRVGTGELFF.

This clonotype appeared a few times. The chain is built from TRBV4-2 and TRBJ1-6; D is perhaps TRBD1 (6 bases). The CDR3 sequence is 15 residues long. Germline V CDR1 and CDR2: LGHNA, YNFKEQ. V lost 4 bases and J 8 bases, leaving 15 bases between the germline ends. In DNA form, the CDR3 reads TGTGCCAGCAGCCCAAGGACAGCGAGTGATTCACCCCTCCACTTT. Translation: CASSPRTASDSPLHF.

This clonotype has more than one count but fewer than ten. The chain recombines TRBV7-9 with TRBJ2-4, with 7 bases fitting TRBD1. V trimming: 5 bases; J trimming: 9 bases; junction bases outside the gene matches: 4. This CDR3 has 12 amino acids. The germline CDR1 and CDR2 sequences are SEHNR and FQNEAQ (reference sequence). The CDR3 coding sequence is TGTGCCAGCAGCATTACAGGGGTCATTCAGTACTTC. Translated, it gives CASSITGVIQYF.